The following is a T cell receptor beta chain sequence with its context. Its target is unknown. Sequence at one end of the junction differs from germline and may be a read error. Patients with a history of multiple malignancies were excluded. A few deparaffinized, unstained roughly 10 um sections supplied tumor areas macrodissected using marked H&E slides as a guide. The V gene's germline CDR1 is SGHRS and CDR2 YFSETQ. CDR3 length: 14 residues. The sample belongs to a study of T cells in lung cancer brain metastases. Study-wide findings and caveats: Fragmented FFPE DNA may have left the infiltrating repertoire incompletely captured.

Between 2.24 and 4.92 ug genomic DNA went in, equal for pairs. Sequencing used immunoSEQ multiplex PCR; TCRdb keeps in-frame clones, though not all of them. This sample has several thousand clones, with approximately 85% found just once. The TCR originated in a man aged 50 to 59 with non-small cell lung cancer. The rearrangement uses TRBV5-1 and TRBJ1-1; D perhaps matches TRBD1 (5 bases). The sample taken for sequencing was tumor tissue from the primary lung tumor. The CDR3 is CANSWVTEGAEAFF. The CDR3 DNA follows: TGCGCCAACAGCTGGGTGACAGAAGGGGCTGAAGCTTTCTTT.